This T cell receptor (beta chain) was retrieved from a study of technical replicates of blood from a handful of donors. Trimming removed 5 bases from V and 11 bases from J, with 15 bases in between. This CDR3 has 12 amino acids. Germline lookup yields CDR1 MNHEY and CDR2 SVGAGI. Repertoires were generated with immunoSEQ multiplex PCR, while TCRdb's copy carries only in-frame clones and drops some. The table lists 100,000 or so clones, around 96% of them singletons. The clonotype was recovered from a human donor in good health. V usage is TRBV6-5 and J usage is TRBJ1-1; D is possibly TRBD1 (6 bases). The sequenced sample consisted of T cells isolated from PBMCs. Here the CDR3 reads CASSPSGVRAFF. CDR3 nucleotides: TGTGCCAGCAGTCCCTCAGGGGTTCGGGCTTTCTTT.